Shown below are 27 T cell receptor beta chains from a single sample sequenced in a study of T cells after yellow fever vaccination. MiXCR, applied by TCRdb to the 5' RACE reads, yields one record per CDR3 protein. The sample lists under 700,000 distinct CDR3 sequences, less than 20% seen once, with 17% in the top ten. Sequencing was performed on PBMCs, taken less than 6 days after the first yellow fever vaccination. These receptors were collected from a man between 18 and 35 years old who received the YFV17D yellow fever vaccine.

This clonotype was seen a few times. The chain uses TRBV24-1 and TRBJ2-5, with 11 bases matching TRBD2. From germline, CDR1 is KGHDR and CDR2 SFDVKD. V trimming: 2 bases; J trimming: 2 bases; junction bases outside the gene matches: 3. The CDR3 contains 16 residues. CDR3 sequence reads: CATSDSLAGGQETQYF. CDR3 sequence (DNA): TGTGCCACCAGTGATTCCCTAGCGGGGGGACAAGAGACCCAGTACTTC.

A few counts support this clonotype. This sequence joins TRBV3-1 and TRBJ2-1, with TRBD2 matching 15 bases. After removal of 1 base from V and 3 bases from J, the junction contained 7 bases not matched to a gene. Germline CDR1 and CDR2: LGHDT and YNNKEL (reference sequence). This CDR3 has 19 residues. DNA of the CDR3: TGTGCCAGCAGCCAAGTTGGACTAGCGGGGGGGCATAACTACAATGAGCAGTTCTTC. It is translated as CASSQVGLAGGHNYNEQFF.

This clonotype was seen a few times. V is TRBV6-5 and J is TRBJ1-6; D is unclear. Trimming removed 0 bases at V and 13 bases at J, with 10 bases between. Germline V CDR1 and CDR2: MNHEY, SVGAGI. The CDR3 spans 13 residues. CDR3 sequence (DNA): TGTGCCAGCAGTTACTCGAGGCCGCCGCCCCTCCACTTT. This translates into CASSYSRPPPLHF.

This clonotype was observed a handful of times. V gene TRBV3-1 combines with J gene TRBJ2-7, with 9 bases aligning to TRBD2. V dropped 2 bases and J dropped 2; count of bases not matched to a gene: 10. Per germline, CDR1 LGHDT and CDR2 YNNKEL (reference sequence). This CDR3 contains 17 residues. The chain's CDR3 is CASSQSGGLADAYEQYF. The CDR3 DNA sequence: TGTGCCAGCAGCCAAAGCGGGGGACTAGCTGATGCCTACGAGCAGTACTTC.

This clonotype has only a few counts. This sequence joins TRBV6-1 and TRBJ2-1, with 8 bases fitting TRBD2. Germline CDR1 reads MNHNS; CDR2 reads SASEGT. The J segment lost 3 bases and the V segment lost 7 bases, leaving 8 bases of the junction unmatched. This CDR3 has 15 amino acids. CDR3 DNA sequence: TGTGCCAGCACCAAACGGGGGGGGATCTACAATGAGCAGTTCTTC. It codes for CASTKRGGIYNEQFF.

This chain joins TRBV18 and TRBJ2-7; 7 bases are shared with TRBD1. The CDR3 sequence is 14 residues long. The V segment lost 1 base and the J segment 6 bases; nucleotides outside the gene matches: 6. Germline V CDR1 and CDR2: KGHSH, LQKENI. CDR3 in DNA: TGTGCCAGCTCACCACTCGGCAGGGGGTCCGAGCAGTACGTC. Protein: CASSPLGRGSEQYV.

J is TRBJ1-1 and V is TRBV6-9; a possible D gene is TRBD1 (6 bases). The CDR3 is 14 amino acids. Trimming removed 8 bases from V and 3 bases from J, with 16 bases in between. CDR1 is MNHGY, CDR2 SVAAGI, per germline. This chain's CDR3 is CASVAQGLDTEAFF. CDR3 DNA: TGTGCCAGCGTCGCACAGGGACTAGACACTGAAGCTTTCTTT.

This clonotype was counted a few times. V gene TRBV24-1 combines with J gene TRBJ1-5, with D hard to call. This CDR3 is 12 amino acids long. CDR1 and CDR2 from the germline V gene are KGHDR and SFDVKD. V gave up 9 bases and J gave up 2 bases, with 7 bases separating them. This CDR3 is CATARGNQPQHF. The CDR3, as DNA: TGTGCCACCGCCCGGGGCAATCAGCCCCAGCATTTT.

The gene calls are TRBV9 and TRBJ2-2; TRBD1 matches at 7 bases. V lost 5 bases, J lost 1 base, and 5 bases stayed unmatched. Germline assignment: CDR1 SGDLS and CDR2 YYNGEE. The length of the CDR3 is 15 residues. CDR3 DNA: TGTGCCAGCAGACCCCGGGACAGGAACACCGGGGAGCTGTTTTTT. It is translated as CASRPRDRNTGELFF.

This clonotype was seen a handful of times. The gene calls are TRBV6-2 or TRBV6-3 and TRBJ2-1; D uncertain. Per germline, CDR1 MNHEY and CDR2 SVGEGT. Trimming removed 0 bases from V and 0 bases from J, with 6 bases in between. The CDR3 is 15 residues long. The CDR3 sequence: CASSYSPASYNEQFF. Written as DNA, the CDR3 is TGTGCCAGCAGTTACTCGCCGGCCTCCTACAATGAGCAGTTCTTC.

The V call is TRBV18, the J call TRBJ2-1; D gene uncertain. CDR1 and CDR2 from the germline V gene are KGHSH and LQKENI. V shed 6 bases and J shed 10 bases, with 16 bases lying between them. The CDR3 length is 13 residues. This CDR3 is CASSPDRSREQFF. In nucleotides, the CDR3 is TGTGCCAGCTCCCCAGACCGCTCCAGGGAGCAGTTCTTC.

There are a few counts of this clonotype. This chain uses TRBV4-1 with TRBJ1-6, with no clear D. The germline V gene encodes CDR1 MGHRA and CDR2 YSYEKL. This CDR3 has 14 residues. The ends were cut back, 6 bases at V and 7 bases at J, with 13 bases in the middle. CDR3 amino acids: CASRVPGSNSPLHF. The DNA of the CDR3 is TGCGCCAGCAGGGTTCCGGGTAGCAATTCACCCCTCCACTTT.

This clonotype was found a few times. The rearrangement uses TRBV25-1 and TRBJ1-1; D ambiguous. V dropped 4 bases and J dropped 11 bases, with 17 bases sitting between them. The CDR3 extends over 13 amino acids. In germline, CDR1 is MGHDK, CDR2 SYGVNS. The CDR3 region is CASSGVGSLEAFF. CDR3 nucleotides: TGTGCCAGCAGTGGGGTGGGCAGCCTTGAGGCTTTCTTT. Full variable domain (remainder filled in from reference TRBV25-1 and TRBJ1-1): EADIYQTPRYLVIGTGKKITLECSQTMGHDKMYWYQQDPGMELHLIHYSYGVNSTEKGDLSSESTVSRIRTEHFPLTLESARPSHTSQYLCASSGVGSLEAFFGQGTRLTVV.

This clonotype was seen at least ten times. J is TRBJ2-7 and V is TRBV12-3 or TRBV12-4; D is unresolved. V lost 2 bases and J lost 3, with 8 bases in between. This CDR3 is built from 13 residues. This CDR3 is CASSLTEFYEQYF. In DNA, the CDR3 is TGTGCCAGCAGTTTAACAGAGTTCTACGAGCAGTACTTC.

This clonotype was seen at least ten times. This chain uses TRBV24-1 with TRBJ2-6, with D perhaps being TRBD1 or TRBD2 (5 bases each). Trimming took off 5 bases at V and 0 bases at J, with 7 bases between the two ends. This CDR3 comprises 15 residues. Germline values: CDR1 KGHDR, CDR2 SFDVKD. The CDR3 loop reads CATSVGGSGANVLTF. In DNA, the CDR3 is TGTGCCACCAGTGTTGGGGGCTCTGGGGCCAACGTCCTGACTTTC.

CDR3 DNA sequence: TGTGCCAGTAGTGTGGGGGAACTAGATGGCTACACCTTC. Amino acids: CASSVGELDGYTF. The V gene is TRBV12-3 or TRBV12-4, the J gene TRBJ1-2; D might be TRBD1 (5 bases). This CDR3 contains 13 residues. V lost 9 bases, J lost 6 bases, and 17 bases lay in between.

Remarks on this clonotype: This may come from a read error, since a much larger clone is one base off. V is TRBV5-1 and J is TRBJ2-5; 13 bases are a match to TRBD2. The V gene end was trimmed by 2 bases and the J gene end by 1 base; junction bases not matched to a gene: 14. The CDR3 extends over 20 amino acids. Germline CDR1 is SGHRS and CDR2 is YFSETQ. CDR3 DNA: TGCGCCAGCAGCTTCCTTACTGTGGGACTAGCGGGGACCTTCCAAGAGACCCAGTACTTC. Translation gives CASSFLTVGLAGTFQETQYF.

V usage is TRBV20-1 and J usage is TRBJ2-1, with TRBD1 identical over 7 bases. Trimming cost V 6 bases and J 5 bases; bases outside gene matches: 10. CDR1 is DFQATT, CDR2 SNEGSKA, per germline (reference sequence). This CDR3 comprises 14 residues. The CDR3 loop is CSARTGVWDNEQFF. CDR3 coding DNA: TGCAGTGCAAGAACAGGGGTGTGGGACAATGAGCAGTTCTTC.

This clonotype has a handful of counts. This sequence joins TRBV7-3 and TRBJ2-1; D perhaps matches TRBD2 (7 bases). Trimming took off 5 bases at V and 10 bases at J, with 15 bases between the two ends. Germline V gives CDR1 SGHTA, CDR2 FQGTGA. CDR3 size: 13 residues. The CDR3 bases are TGTGCCAGCAGCCGGGGGGCTAGAGAAGAGCAGTTCTTC. Amino acid sequence: CASSRGAREEQFF.

This clonotype was observed at least ten times. The chain employs TRBV27 and TRBJ1-5; no definite D call. The germline CDR1 and CDR2 sequences are MNHEY and SMNVEV (reference sequence). The CDR3 spans 13 residues. The V gene lost 6 bases and the J gene lost 3 bases, with 9 bases spanning the gap. CDR3 coding DNA: TGTGCCAGCAGCTCGGCCAACAATCAGCCCCAGCATTTT. Encoded protein: CASSSANNQPQHF.

V is TRBV28 and J is TRBJ1-1, with D possibly matching TRBD1 (6 bases). The germline V and J ends were trimmed by 6 bases and 2 bases, with 19 bases remaining between them. Germline V gene sequence: CDR1 MDHEN, CDR2 SYDVKM. The CDR3 length is 16 residues. The CDR3 sequence is CASRETTGQPNTEAFF. The CDR3 DNA reads TGTGCCAGCAGGGAAACGACAGGCCAGCCCAACACTGAAGCTTTCTTT.

The V gene is TRBV28, the J gene TRBJ2-5; 11 bases match TRBD2. V lost 2 bases to trimming and J lost 3 bases; unmatched junction nucleotides: 5. The germline CDR1 and CDR2 sequences are MDHEN and SYDVKM. This CDR3 spans 16 amino acids. The CDR3 DNA follows: TGTGCCAGCAGTTTAGGGGGTAGCGGGGGGGAAGAGACCCAGTACTTC. Amino acids: CASSLGGSGGEETQYF.

This clonotype occurred many times. The V and J genes are TRBV4-3 and TRBJ2-7; 8 bases are a match to TRBD1. Germline CDR1 and CDR2: LGHNA and YSLEER. V was pared by 3 bases and J by 1 base, with 2 bases of the junction left unmatched. The CDR3 has 14 amino acids. Here the CDR3 reads CASSHRQGSYEQYF. The CDR3 DNA follows: TGCGCCAGCAGCCACCGACAGGGGTCCTACGAGCAGTACTTC.

The CDR3 bases are TGTGCCTTCAGTCCCCGGGGGGGACTTGGGGCCGCGAACACTGAAGCTTTCTTT. This gives the protein CAFSPRGGLGAANTEAFF. V and J are TRBV3-1 and TRBJ1-1, with D possibly TRBD1 on 5 matching bases. Germline-derived CDR1 and CDR2 are LGHDT and YNNKEL (reference sequence). The CDR3 covers 18 residues. V was clipped by 11 bases and J by 1 base, with 29 bases between them. Variable domain in full (rest from reference TRBV3-1 and TRBJ1-1): DTAVSQTPKYLVTQMGNDKSIKCEQNLGHDTMYWYKQDSKKFLKIMFSYNNKELIINETVPNRFSPKSPDKAHLNLHINSLELGDSAVYFCAFSPRGGLGAANTEAFFGQGTRLTVV.

This clonotype has a handful of counts. This chain joins TRBV20-1 and TRBJ2-1, with 16 positions matching TRBD2. Germline lookup yields CDR1 DFQATT and CDR2 SNEGSKA (reference sequence). Trimming at V came to 1 base and at J to 5 bases, leaving 14 bases not matched to a gene. There are 20 residues in the CDR3. The CDR3: CSARVLPGLAGGRLHNEQFF. As DNA, the CDR3 is TGCAGTGCTAGAGTCCTACCGGGACTAGCGGGGGGGCGGCTTCACAATGAGCAGTTCTTC.

Many counts were recorded for this clonotype. This chain links TRBV7-2 with TRBJ1-5, with a possible D match to TRBD1 (5 bases). Germline loops: CDR1 SGHTA, CDR2 FQGNSA. V shed 2 bases and J shed 4 bases, with 9 bases lying between them. The CDR3 is 14 amino acids. This chain's CDR3 is CASSLIGGNQPQHF. CDR3 sequence (DNA): TGTGCCAGCAGCTTAATCGGGGGGAATCAGCCCCAGCATTTT.

This clonotype showed up just a few times. The chain has TRBV9 and TRBJ2-1, with a tentative D call TRBD2 (6 bases). Trimming shortened V by 3 bases and J by 7 bases, and 11 bases separated the two germline ends. The V gene's germline CDR1 is SGDLS and CDR2 YYNGEE. This CDR3 has 13 amino acids. In DNA form, the CDR3 reads TGTGCCAGCAGCGCTAACCGGGGGAATGAGCAGTTCTTC. It translates to CASSANRGNEQFF.